The present T cell receptor (beta chain) was sequenced within a study of T-cell memory formation after mild COVID-19. One entry per CDR3 protein results from TCRdb running MiXCR on the 5' RACE reads. Altogether 10,000 to 15,000 distinct CDR3 sequences are present, about 17% being singletons, with the ten largest covering about 60%. Per germline, CDR1 SGHTA and CDR2 FQGNSA. The CDR3 has 15 residues. Trimming cost V 8 bases and J 3 bases, with 17 bases left between them. The source of this sequence is a man aged 18 to 35 who had mild COVID-19 (a few samples of this study predate the infection). Cell type and time point are not known. The J gene is TRBJ1-3, the V gene TRBV7-2, with D possibly being TRBD1 (5 bases). Sample: PBMCs or a T cell subset sorted from them (not recorded which). CDR3 sequence reads: CASGRGRDLGNTIYF. The CDR3 bases are TGTGCCAGCGGACGGGGCCGAGACCTTGGAAACACCATATATTTT. Using reference TRBV7-2 and TRBJ1-3 for the parts outside the CDR3, the full variable domain is GAGVSQSPSNKVTEKGKDVELRCDPISGHTALYWYRQSLGQGLEFLIYFQGNSAPDKSGLPSDRFSAERTGGSVSTLTIQRTQQEDSAVYLCASGRGRDLGNTIYFGEGSWLTVV.